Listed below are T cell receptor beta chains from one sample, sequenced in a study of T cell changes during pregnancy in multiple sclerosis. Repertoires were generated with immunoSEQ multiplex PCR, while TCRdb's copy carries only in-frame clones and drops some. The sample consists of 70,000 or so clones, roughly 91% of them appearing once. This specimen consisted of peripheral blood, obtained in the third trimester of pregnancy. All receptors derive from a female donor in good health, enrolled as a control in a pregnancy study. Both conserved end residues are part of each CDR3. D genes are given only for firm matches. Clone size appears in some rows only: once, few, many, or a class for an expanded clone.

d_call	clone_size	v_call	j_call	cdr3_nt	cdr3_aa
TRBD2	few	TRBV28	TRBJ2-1	TGTGCCAGCAGTTTTTCCGGGAGGACCAATGAGCAGTTCTTC	CASSFSGRTNEQFF
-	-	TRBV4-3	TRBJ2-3	TGCGCCAGCAGCCAAGACACCGGTCCTACGCAGTATTTT	CASSQDTGPTQYF
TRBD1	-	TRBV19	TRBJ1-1	TGTGCCAGTCAGCACAGGGGGCGGAACACTGAAGCTTTCTTT	CASQHRGRNTEAFF
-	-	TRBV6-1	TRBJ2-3	TGTGCCAGCAGTGAGCCGTGGGGCGCCGCAGATACGCAGTATTTT	CASSEPWGAADTQYF
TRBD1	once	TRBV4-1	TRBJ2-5	TGCGCCAGCAGCCGGAACAGGGGCGCCGGGGAGACCCAGTACTTC	CASSRNRGAGETQYF
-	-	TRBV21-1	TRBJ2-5	TGTGCCAGCAGCCAGACAAATAGGGGAGGGACGACTAAAGGACAAGAGACCCAGTACTTC	CASSQTNRGGTTKGQETQYF
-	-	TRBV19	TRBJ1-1	TGTGCCAGTAGCCTCGCATATGGGGGCTCTTCTGGGGCTTTCTTT	CASSLAYGGSSGAFF
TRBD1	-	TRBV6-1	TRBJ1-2	TGTGCCAGCAGCGCGATGGGACAGGCAAACTATGGCTACACCTTC	CASSAMGQANYGYTF
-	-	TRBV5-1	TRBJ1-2	TGCGCCAGCAGCCCGTCTCGGGGGGCGAATTTTGGCTACACCTTC	CASSPSRGANFGYTF
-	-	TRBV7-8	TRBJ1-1	TGTGCCAGCAGCTTTCAGGGTTGGAACACTGAAGCTTTCTTT	CASSFQGWNTEAFF
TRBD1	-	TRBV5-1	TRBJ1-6	TGCGCCAGCAGCTGGGGACAGGGGAATAATTCACCCCTCCACTTT	CASSWGQGNNSPLHF
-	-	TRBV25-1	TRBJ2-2	TGTGCCAGCAGTGACTTACAGGGTTCGGGTACCGGGGAGCTGTTTTTT	CASSDLQGSGTGELFF
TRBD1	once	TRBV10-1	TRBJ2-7	TGCGCCAGCAGCCCTGGACAGGGTGGCGAGCAGTACTTC	CASSPGQGGEQYF
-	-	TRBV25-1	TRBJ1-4	TGTGCCAGCAGTGAATACAACACAATTGCAACTAATGAAAAACTGTTTTTT	CASSEYNTIATNEKLFF
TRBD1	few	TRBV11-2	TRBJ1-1	TGTGCCAGCAGCTTAGGCCAGGGGGCTGAAGCTTTCTTT	CASSLGQGAEAFF
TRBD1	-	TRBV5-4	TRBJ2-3	TGTGCCAGCAGTTGGGACAGTCCCCTCACAGATACGCAGTATTTT	CASSWDSPLTDTQYF
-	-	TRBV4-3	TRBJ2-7	TGCGCCAGCAGCCAAGATAATAACCGAGCCTACGAGCAGTACTTC	CASSQDNNRAYEQYF
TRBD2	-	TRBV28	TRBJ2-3	TGTGCCAGCAGTTTAGCGACCGGGACTAGCGGGAGGGCCATAAGGGCAGATACGCAGTATTTT	CASSLATGTSGRAIRADTQYF
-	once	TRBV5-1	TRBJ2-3	TGCGCCAGCAGCTCCCTCGGGGCAGGGGGGGATACGCAGTATTTT	CASSSLGAGGDTQYF
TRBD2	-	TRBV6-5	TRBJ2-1	TGTGCCAGCAGTTACTCCCAGCGGGAGGGTTGGGAGCAGTTCTTC	CASSYSQREGWEQFF
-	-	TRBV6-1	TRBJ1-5	TGTGCCAGCAACATTTACAGGGTTAATCAGCCCCAGCATTTT	CASNIYRVNQPQHF
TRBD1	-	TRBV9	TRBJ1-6	TGTGCCAGCAGCCACAGGGGTGATTCACCCCTCCACTTT	CASSHRGDSPLHF
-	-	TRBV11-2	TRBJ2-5	TGTGCCAGCAGCCGACCCCCGGACAGTAAAGAGACCCAGTACTTC	CASSRPPDSKETQYF
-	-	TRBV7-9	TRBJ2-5	TGTGCCAGCAGCCTCCTACTGGAGACCCAGTACTTC	CASSLLLETQYF
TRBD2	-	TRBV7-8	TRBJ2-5	TGTGCCAGCAGCTCTAGCGGGGGGGTCCAAGAGACCCAGTACTTC	CASSSSGGVQETQYF
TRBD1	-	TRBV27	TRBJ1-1	TGTGCCAGCGGATACAGGGGGCGAGGGTCTGAAGCTTTCTTT	CASGYRGRGSEAFF
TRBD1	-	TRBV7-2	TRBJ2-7	TGTGCCAGCAGCAAAGCCGGGACAGGGGGATCCTACGAGCAGTACTTC	CASSKAGTGGSYEQYF
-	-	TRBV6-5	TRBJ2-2	TGTGCCAGCAGTTACCGCAGGCGAACGAACACCGGGGAGCTGTTTTTT	CASSYRRRTNTGELFF
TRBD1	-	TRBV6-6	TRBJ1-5	TGTGCCAGCAGCACGGGACAGCGATATAGCAATCAGCCCCAGCATTTT	CASSTGQRYSNQPQHF
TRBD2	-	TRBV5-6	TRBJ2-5	TGTGCCAGCAGCGAACGAGCGGGGGGGGCTGAGACCCAGTACTTC	CASSERAGGAETQYF
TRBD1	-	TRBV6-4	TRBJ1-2	TGTGCCAGCAGTGCGGGACAGGGGGAGGTTGATGGCTACACCTTC	CASSAGQGEVDGYTF
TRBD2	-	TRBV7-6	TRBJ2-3	TGTGCCAGCAGCACTCGGGGGGGTGGGACAGATACGCAGTATTTT	CASSTRGGGTDTQYF